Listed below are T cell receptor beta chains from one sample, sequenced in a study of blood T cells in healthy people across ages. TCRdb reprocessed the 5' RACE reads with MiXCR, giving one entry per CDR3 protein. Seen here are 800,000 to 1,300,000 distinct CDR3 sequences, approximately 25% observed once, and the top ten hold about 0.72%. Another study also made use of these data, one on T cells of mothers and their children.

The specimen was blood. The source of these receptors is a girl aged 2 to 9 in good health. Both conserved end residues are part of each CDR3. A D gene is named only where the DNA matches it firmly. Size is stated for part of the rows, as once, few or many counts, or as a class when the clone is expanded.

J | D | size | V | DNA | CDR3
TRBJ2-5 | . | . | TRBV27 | TGTGCCAGCAGTTTTGCTTTTTGGGAGACCCAGTACTTC | CASSFAFWETQYF
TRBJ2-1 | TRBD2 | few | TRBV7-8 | TGTGCCAGCAGCCCGAAGGTAGCGGGAGAGGTATACAATGAGCAGTTCTTC | CASSPKVAGEVYNEQFF
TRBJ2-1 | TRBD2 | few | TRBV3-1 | TGTGCCAGCAGTCATGGACTAGCGGCTATAGGAGGCAATGAGCAGTTCTTC | CASSHGLAAIGGNEQFF
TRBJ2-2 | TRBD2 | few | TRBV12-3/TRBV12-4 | TGTGCCACCTCGCGGGGCCGCGGGGGGACCGGGGAGCTGTTTTTT | CATSRGRGGTGELFF
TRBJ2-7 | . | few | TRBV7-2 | TGTGCCAGCAGCCCCCGCCGTCACTACGAGCAGTACTTC | CASSPRRHYEQYF
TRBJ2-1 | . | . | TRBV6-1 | TGTGCCAGCAGTCATGGCTCCTACCCGGCGGATGAGCAGTTCTTC | CASSHGSYPADEQFF
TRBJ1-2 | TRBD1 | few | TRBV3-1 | TGTGCCAGCAGCCAAAGAGACAGGGGGGATGGCTACACCTTC | CASSQRDRGDGYTF
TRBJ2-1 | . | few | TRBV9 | TGTGCCAGCAGCGTAGTAATGGGAAATGAGCAGTTCTTC | CASSVVMGNEQFF
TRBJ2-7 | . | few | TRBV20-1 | TGCAGTGCTAGAGATCTAAGTCACGAGCAGTACTTC | CSARDLSHEQYF
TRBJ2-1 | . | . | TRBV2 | TGTGCCAGCAGTGAGGGCGGCGTCAATGAGCAGTTCTTC | CASSEGGVNEQFF
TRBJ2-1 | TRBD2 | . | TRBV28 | TGTGCCAGCAGGGTAGCGGGAGACTACAATGAGCAGTTCTTC | CASRVAGDYNEQFF